This TCR beta chain was found in a study of T cell responses to AZD1222 COVID-19 vaccine. Profiled with immunoSEQ multiplex PCR; TCRdb holds only in-frame clones, not every one. The data contain 200,000 to 250,000 clones, 94% of them singletons. This CDR3 comprises 14 residues. The germline V and J ends were trimmed by 2 bases and 7 bases, with 11 bases remaining between them. Germline V gene data show CDR1 as MNHNS and CDR2 as SASEGT. Sample: peripheral blood, taken 28 days after the second dose of the MenACWY control vaccine. The genes are TRBV6-1 and TRBJ2-2; no clear D gene. This sequence was found in an adult who received the MenACWY meningococcal vaccine as a control. In nucleotides, the CDR3 is TGTGCCAGCAGTGAAATCGGCGTGGGCGGGGAGCTGTTTTTT. This codes for CASSEIGVGGELFF.